This TCR beta chain comes out of a study of blood T cell repertoires in COVID-19. CDR3 size: 12 residues. Per the germline V gene, CDR1 is MNHEY and CDR2 is SVGEGT. V lost 4 bases and J lost 7, with 8 bases in between. As handled by the study authors: From reference gene primer amplification, estimates of nucleated cell counts were derived. TCRdb's copy holds only in-frame clones and misses some; the assay was immunoSEQ multiplex PCR. The DNA gave D and trimming, while V, J and clone size come from that table. This sample has hundreds of thousands of clones, with approximately 89% found just once. The sequence was collected from a woman aged 18-30 years who had recovered from COVID-19. Sequencing input: peripheral blood. The rearrangement links TRBV6-2 or TRBV6-3 to TRBJ1-5; the D is unclear. This CDR3 is CASSSAGQPQHF. DNA of the CDR3: TGTGCCAGCAGTTCTGCAGGACAGCCCCAGCATTTT.